Listed here are 16 T cell receptor beta chains from one sample, sequenced in a study of cytomegalovirus exposure and HLA in healthy donors. 60 Vbeta and 13 Jbeta primers were used in PCR. Clones were sequenced by immunoSEQ multiplex PCR, and TCRdb holds only the in-frame ones, with some missing. The sample yields 75,000 to 90,000 clones, 75% to 90% seen once. The sequenced material came from PBMCs. These receptors were obtained from a middle-aged man in good health and CMV-seropositive.

The chain is built from TRBV10-1 and TRBJ2-7; 10 bases are shared with TRBD1. V lost 2 bases and J lost 2; bases outside the gene matches: 0. There are 14 residues in the CDR3. Germline loops: CDR1 WNHNN, CDR2 SYGVQD (reference sequence). This CDR3 is CASSEGTGAYEQYF. CDR3 coding DNA: TGCGCCAGCAGTGAGGGGACAGGGGCCTACGAGCAGTACTTC.

This chain uses TRBV7-9 with TRBJ2-7; TRBD1 aligns across 8 bases. With V trimmed by 5 bases and J by 1 base, 4 bases remained unmatched. Germline V gives CDR1 SEHNR, CDR2 FQNEAQ (reference sequence). The CDR3 contains 14 residues. The CDR3 is CASSLGQASYEQYF. The CDR3 DNA follows: TGTGCCAGCAGCCTGGGACAGGCGTCCTACGAGCAGTACTTC.

This chain joins TRBV5-1 and TRBJ2-1; D possibly corresponds to TRBD1 (6 bases). The germline gives CDR1 SGHRS, CDR2 YFSETQ. The CDR3 sequence is 15 residues long. Trimming took 0 bases from V and 4 from J, leaving 11 bases between them. CDR3 sequence (DNA): TGCGCCAGCAGCTTGGTACAGGGAGCATACAATGAGCAGTTCTTC. Translated, it gives CASSLVQGAYNEQFF.

This rearrangement joins TRBV6-1 to TRBJ2-7; D gene unclear. V lost 0 bases and J 4 bases, leaving 7 bases between the germline ends. Germline V CDR1 and CDR2: MNHNS, SASEGT. There are 13 residues in the CDR3. CDR3 coding DNA: TGTGCCAGCAGTGAAGCTGGCCGTTACGAGCAGTACTTC. Translation gives CASSEAGRYEQYF.

This chain links TRBV6-6 with TRBJ1-3, with D tentatively TRBD1 (5 bases). The V end was cut by 5 bases, the J end by 0 bases, with 11 bases between. The CDR3 has 15 amino acids. CDR1 and CDR2 (germline): MNHNY, SVGAGI (reference sequence). For the CDR3, the DNA is TGTGCCAGCAGTCCCCTGACAGTCTCTGGAAACACCATATATTTT. Translated, it gives CASSPLTVSGNTIYF.

V gene TRBV5-1 combines with J gene TRBJ2-5; TRBD2 matches at 12 bases. V trimming: 2 bases; J trimming: 5 bases; junction bases outside the gene matches: 7. The germline CDR1 and CDR2 sequences are SGHRS and YFSETQ. The CDR3 is 16 amino acids. The DNA of the CDR3 is TGCGCCAGCAGCTTCGAGACTAGCGGGAGAGGTGAGACCCAGTACTTC. It yields the protein CASSFETSGRGETQYF.

A few counts support this clone. CDR3 DNA sequence: TGTGCCAGCAGCCCCGGGACTAAGAACCATGAGCAGTTCTTC. Translated, it gives CASSPGTKNHEQFF. The rearrangement uses TRBV11-3 and TRBJ2-1; the match to TRBD2 covers 7 bases. Germline loops: CDR1 SGHNT, CDR2 YENEEA. The CDR3 is made up of 14 amino acids. J lost 8 bases, V lost 5 bases, and 9 bases had no gene match.

The chain carries TRBV28 and TRBJ2-1; 12 bases agree with TRBD1. This CDR3 has 17 amino acids. The J segment lost 6 bases and the V segment lost 7 bases, leaving 13 bases of the junction unmatched. Germline loops: CDR1 MDHEN, CDR2 SYDVKM. The CDR3 nucleotides read TGTGCCAGCACCGGGACAGGGGGCCTAGCGCGCCTCAATGAGCAGTTCTTC. Its protein is CASTGTGGLARLNEQFF.

This chain connects TRBV19 to TRBJ1-5, with 10 nucleotides matching TRBD1. The ends lost 3 bases at V and 2 bases at J; junction bases unmatched: 4. Germline-derived CDR1 and CDR2 are LNHDA and SQIVND (reference sequence). The CDR3 sequence is 16 residues long. The CDR3 region is CASSIDRGRGNQPQHF. The CDR3, as DNA: TGTGCCAGTAGTATCGACAGGGGGCGCGGCAATCAGCCCCAGCATTTT.

The chain has TRBV19 and TRBJ2-6, with D hard to call. Trimming left V 4 bases short and J 0 bases short, with 10 bases between. This CDR3 spans 16 amino acids. Germline lookup yields CDR1 LNHDA and CDR2 SQIVND (reference sequence). CDR3 sequence reads: CASSKEPDSGANVLTF. DNA for the CDR3: TGTGCCAGTAGTAAGGAGCCGGACTCTGGGGCCAACGTCCTGACTTTC.

This chain connects TRBV9 to TRBJ2-1; TRBD1 might be the D (6 bases). V dropped 6 bases and J dropped 2 bases, with 15 bases sitting between them. The CDR3 consists of 15 residues. Germline lookup yields CDR1 SGDLS and CDR2 YYNGEE. The DNA for the CDR3 is TGTGCCAGCACTTTCTCCGGGACACCCTACAATGAGCAGTTCTTC. Residues: CASTFSGTPYNEQFF.

This clone occurred once. V gene TRBV5-6 combines with J gene TRBJ1-3; D might be TRBD1 (5 bases). V lost 2 bases and J lost 4, with 10 bases in between. Germline V gene data show CDR1 as SGHDT and CDR2 as YYEEEE. The CDR3 has 14 residues. The CDR3 protein is CASSLPGKGNTIYF. The CDR3 DNA sequence: TGTGCCAGCAGCTTACCAGGGAAGGGAAACACCATATATTTT. Drawing the rest from reference TRBV5-6 and TRBJ1-3, the complete variable domain is DAGVTQSPTHLIKTRGQQVTLRCSPKSGHDTVSWYQQALGQGPQFIFQYYEEEERQRGNFPDRFSGHQFPNYSSELNVNALLLGDSALYLCASSLPGKGNTIYFGEGSWLTVV.

The rearrangement links TRBV7-9 to TRBJ1-1, with 8 positions matching TRBD1. V was clipped by 4 bases and J by 6 bases; unmatched bases: 4. The CDR3 totals 13 residues. The V gene's germline CDR1 is SEHNR and CDR2 FQNEAQ (reference sequence). CDR3 protein: CASSSTGEAEAFF. In nucleotides, the CDR3 is TGTGCCAGCAGCTCGACAGGGGAAGCTGAAGCTTTCTTT.

V usage is TRBV5-1 and J usage is TRBJ2-3, with 8 bases identical to TRBD2. The CDR3 totals 17 residues. Per the germline V gene, CDR1 is SGHRS and CDR2 is YFSETQ. Germline trimming cut 0 bases from V and 0 bases from J; bases unmatched to any gene: 6. The CDR3 sequence is CASSLGTSGPSTDTQYF. The DNA of the CDR3 is TGCGCCAGCAGCTTGGGAACTAGCGGACCAAGCACAGATACGCAGTATTTT.

V and J are TRBV2 and TRBJ1-4; D remains unclear. Per the germline V gene, CDR1 is SNHLY and CDR2 is FYNNEI. The germline V and J ends were trimmed by 7 bases and 5 bases, with 11 bases remaining between them. This CDR3 contains 13 residues. The CDR3 DNA is TGTGCCAGCACTTTCATACTCAATGAAAAACTGTTTTTT. It encodes CASTFILNEKLFF. Combining the CDR3 with reference TRBV2 and TRBJ1-4 gives the whole variable domain EPEVTQTPSHQVTQMGQEVILRCVPISNHLYFYWYRQILGQKVEFLVSFYNNEISEKSEIFDDQFSVERPDGSNFTLKIRSTKLEDSAMYFCASTFILNEKLFFGSGTQLSVL.

There are a few counts of this clone. DNA of the CDR3: TGTGCCAGCAGCCCGTTTGGGCAGGGCCCGCCAGATTCACCCCTCCACTTT. Translating it yields CASSPFGQGPPDSPLHF. This chain uses TRBV5-8 with TRBJ1-6, with D perhaps matching TRBD1 (5 bases). This CDR3 spans 17 amino acids. Trimming shortened V by 4 bases and J by 8 bases, and 22 bases separated the two germline ends. Germline CDR1 reads SGHTS; CDR2 reads YDEGEE.